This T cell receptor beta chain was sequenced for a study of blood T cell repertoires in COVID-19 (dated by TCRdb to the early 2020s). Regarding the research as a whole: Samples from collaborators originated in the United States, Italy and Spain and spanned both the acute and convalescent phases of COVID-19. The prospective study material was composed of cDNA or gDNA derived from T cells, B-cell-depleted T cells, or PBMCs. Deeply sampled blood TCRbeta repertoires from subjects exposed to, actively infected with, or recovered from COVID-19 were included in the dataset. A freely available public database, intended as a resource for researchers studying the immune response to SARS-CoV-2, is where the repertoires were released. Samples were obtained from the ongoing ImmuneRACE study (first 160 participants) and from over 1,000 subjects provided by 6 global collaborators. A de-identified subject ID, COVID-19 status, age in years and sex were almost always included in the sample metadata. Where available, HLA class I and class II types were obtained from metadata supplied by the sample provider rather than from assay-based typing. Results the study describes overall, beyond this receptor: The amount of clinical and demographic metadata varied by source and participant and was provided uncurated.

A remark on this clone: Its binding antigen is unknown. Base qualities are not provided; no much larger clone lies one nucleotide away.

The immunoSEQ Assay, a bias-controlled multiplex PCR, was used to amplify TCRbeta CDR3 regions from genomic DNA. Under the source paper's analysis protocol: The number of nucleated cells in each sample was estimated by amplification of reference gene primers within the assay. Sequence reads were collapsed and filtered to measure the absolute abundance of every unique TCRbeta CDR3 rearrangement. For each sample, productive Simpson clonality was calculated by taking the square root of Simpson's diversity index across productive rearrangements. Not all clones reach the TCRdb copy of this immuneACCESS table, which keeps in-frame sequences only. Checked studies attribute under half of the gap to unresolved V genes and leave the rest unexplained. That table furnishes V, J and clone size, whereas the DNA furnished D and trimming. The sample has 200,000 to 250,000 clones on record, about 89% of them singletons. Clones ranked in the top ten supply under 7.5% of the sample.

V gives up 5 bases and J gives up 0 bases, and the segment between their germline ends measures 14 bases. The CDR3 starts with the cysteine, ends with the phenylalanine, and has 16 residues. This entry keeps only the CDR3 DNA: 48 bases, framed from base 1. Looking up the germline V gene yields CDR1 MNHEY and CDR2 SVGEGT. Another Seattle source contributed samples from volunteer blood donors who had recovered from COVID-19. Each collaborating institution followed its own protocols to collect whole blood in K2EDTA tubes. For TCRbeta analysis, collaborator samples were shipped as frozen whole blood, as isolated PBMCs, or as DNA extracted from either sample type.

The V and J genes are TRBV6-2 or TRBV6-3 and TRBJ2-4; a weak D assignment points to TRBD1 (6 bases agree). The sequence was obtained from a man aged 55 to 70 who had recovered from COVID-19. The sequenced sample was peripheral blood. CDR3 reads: CASSAPTGIAKNIQYF. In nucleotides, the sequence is TGTGCCAGCAGTGCTCCGACAGGCATAGCCAAAAACATTCAGTACTTC.